This entry features one TCR beta chain sequence. No cognate antigen has been identified for it. Per-base qualities were not stored, and no clone one base away is much larger. This sample is drawn from a study of blood T cell repertoires in COVID-19 (dated by TCRdb to the early 2020s). Turning to the overall study: Samples covering the acute and convalescent phases of COVID-19 were provided by collaborators in the United States, Italy and Spain. Deeply sampled blood TCRbeta repertoires from subjects exposed to, actively infected with, or recovered from COVID-19 were included in the dataset. The repertoires were released in a freely available public database meant as a resource for research on the immune response to SARS-CoV-2. Nearly every sample came with metadata listing a de-identified subject ID, COVID-19 status, age in years and sex. The material from the prospective study consisted of cDNA or gDNA derived from T cells, B-cell-depleted T cells, or PBMCs. Where available, HLA class I and class II types were taken from metadata supplied by the sample provider and were not determined by assay-based typing. The samples were drawn from the first 160 participants of the ongoing ImmuneRACE study and from 950 to 1,500 subjects provided by 6 global collaborators.

Here is what the overall study found, with its caveats: Clinical and demographic metadata were provided uncurated, with the amount varying by source and participant.

Collaborating institutions collected whole blood in K2EDTA tubes following their own protocols. For TCRbeta analysis, collaborators shipped samples as frozen whole blood, isolated PBMCs, or DNA extracted from either of those sample types. TCRbeta CDR3 regions were amplified from genomic DNA by means of the immunoSEQ Assay, a bias-controlled multiplex PCR. Processing in the source paper ran as follows. The number of nucleated cells in each sample was estimated by amplification of reference gene primers within the assay. To quantify the absolute abundance of each unique TCRbeta CDR3 rearrangement, sequence reads were collapsed and filtered. For each sample, productive Simpson clonality was calculated as the square root of Simpson's diversity index over productive rearrangements. What TCRdb holds here is the immuneACCESS table cut down to in-frame rearrangements. Part of the clones is not present; checked against another copy, under half of the missing clones reflect an unresolved V gene, and the others are unexplained. V, J and clone size derive from that table, while D and trimming were established from the DNA sequence. The sample table holds about 160,000 clones, of which 70% to 90% were seen once. The top ten clones comprise 3.5% to 4.5% of the sample.

The CDR3 holds 14 amino acids from the cysteine to the phenylalanine. Only the CDR3 portion is preserved as DNA: 42 bases, with reading frame beginning at the first base. CDR1 and CDR2, per the germline V gene (reference sequence), are SEHNR and FQNEAQ. V is cut by 5 bases and J by 2 bases, and the space between the germline ends is 13 bases. Sequencing was done on a sample of peripheral blood. The sequence was collected from an older woman with acute or convalescent COVID-19. Recombination connected TRBV7-9 to TRBJ2-7; possibly the D gene is TRBD2, per 5 matching bases. The CDR3: CASSPKGGPYEQYF. The DNA sequence is as follows: TGTGCCAGCAGCCCCAAGGGCGGGCCCTACGAGCAGTACTTC.